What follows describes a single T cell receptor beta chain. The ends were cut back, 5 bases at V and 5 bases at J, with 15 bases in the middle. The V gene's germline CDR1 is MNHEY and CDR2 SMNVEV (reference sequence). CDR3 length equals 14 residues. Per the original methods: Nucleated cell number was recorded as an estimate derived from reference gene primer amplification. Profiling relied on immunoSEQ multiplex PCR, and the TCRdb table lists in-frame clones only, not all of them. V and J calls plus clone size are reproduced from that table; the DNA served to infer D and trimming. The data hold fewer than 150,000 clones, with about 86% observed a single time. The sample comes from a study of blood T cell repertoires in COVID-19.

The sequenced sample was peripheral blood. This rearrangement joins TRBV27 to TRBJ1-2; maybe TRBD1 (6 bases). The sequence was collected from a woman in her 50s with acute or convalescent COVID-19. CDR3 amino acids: CASSNRTAIYGYTF. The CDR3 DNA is TGTGCCAGCAGTAATAGGACAGCAATTTATGGCTACACCTTC.